These T cell receptor beta chains were read from a single sample in a study of blood T cell repertoires in COVID-19. The repertoire was sequenced with immunoSEQ multiplex PCR; TCRdb's copy has only in-frame clones and lacks some. This sample has fewer than 300,000 clones, with around 81% found just once. Specimen: peripheral blood. The receptors shown here come from an older woman with active or convalescent COVID-19. CDR3s include the opening cysteine and the closing phenylalanine or tryptophan. Each record gives: D gene, V gene, J gene, clone size, CDR3 protein, CDR3 DNA. A D gene is named only where the DNA matches it firmly. Clone size is not always given. Where it is, it says once, few, many or a class for expanded clones.

D gene: TRBD2
V gene: TRBV5-1
J gene: TRBJ2-1
clone size: .
CDR3 protein: CASSPSGGGYNEQFF
CDR3 DNA: TGCGCCAGCAGCCCGAGCGGGGGAGGGTACAATGAGCAGTTCTTC

D gene: TRBD1
V gene: TRBV27
J gene: TRBJ1-2
clone size: .
CDR3 protein: CASRAGGYNRGNYGYTF
CDR3 DNA: TGTGCCAGCAGAGCAGGGGGCTATAACCGGGGGAACTATGGCTACACCTTC

D gene: TRBD2
V gene: TRBV5-4
J gene: TRBJ2-7
clone size: .
CDR3 protein: CASSGGTSRAYEQYF
CDR3 DNA: TGTGCCAGCAGCGGCGGGACTAGCAGAGCCTACGAGCAGTACTTC

D gene: .
V gene: TRBV29-1
J gene: TRBJ1-2
clone size: .
CDR3 protein: CSVETQVAYGYTF
CDR3 DNA: TGCAGCGTTGAAACCCAGGTCGCCTATGGCTACACCTTC

D gene: TRBD1
V gene: TRBV18
J gene: TRBJ1-4
clone size: .
CDR3 protein: CASSPALRGPQDEKLFF
CDR3 DNA: TGTGCCAGCTCACCCGCATTAAGGGGGCCCCAGGATGAAAAACTGTTTTTT

D gene: TRBD2
V gene: TRBV11-3
J gene: TRBJ2-3
clone size: .
CDR3 protein: CASSSRSLAGGGTDTQYF
CDR3 DNA: TGTGCCAGCAGCTCCAGGAGTCTAGCGGGGGGTGGCACAGATACGCAGTATTTT

D gene: .
V gene: TRBV7-8
J gene: TRBJ2-3
clone size: .
CDR3 protein: CASSLVTGSSTDTQYF
CDR3 DNA: TGTGCCAGCAGCCTAGTGACGGGGAGCAGCACAGATACGCAGTATTTT

D gene: .
V gene: TRBV11-2
J gene: TRBJ2-7
clone size: .
CDR3 protein: CASSPGQLSYEQYF
CDR3 DNA: TGTGCCAGCAGCCCAGGACAGCTTTCCTACGAGCAGTACTTC

D gene: .
V gene: TRBV7-9
J gene: TRBJ1-2
clone size: .
CDR3 protein: CASSLVGKGDCSF
CDR3 DNA: TGTGCCAGCAGCTTAGTGGGGAAAGGGGATTGCTCCTTC

D gene: .
V gene: TRBV6-5
J gene: TRBJ1-1
clone size: .
CDR3 protein: CASSYDNRVSEAFF
CDR3 DNA: TGTGCCAGCAGTTACGATAACAGGGTCTCTGAAGCTTTCTTT

D gene: TRBD1
V gene: TRBV19
J gene: TRBJ1-1
clone size: few
CDR3 protein: CASSPRDRGPGTEAFF
CDR3 DNA: TGTGCCAGTAGTCCTAGGGACAGGGGGCCGGGGACTGAAGCTTTCTTT

D gene: .
V gene: TRBV21-1
J gene: TRBJ2-5
clone size: .
CDR3 protein: CASSKALMVNRTGETRYF
CDR3 DNA: TGTGCCAGCAGCAAAGCGCTCATGGTCAACCGTACCGGGGAGACCCGGTACTTC

D gene: .
V gene: TRBV23-1
J gene: TRBJ1-3
clone size: .
CDR3 protein: CASSQGGRHGSGNTIYF
CDR3 DNA: TGCGCCAGCAGTCAAGGTGGGCGTCACGGTTCGGGAAACACCATATATTTT

D gene: TRBD2
V gene: TRBV18
J gene: TRBJ2-1
clone size: .
CDR3 protein: CASYHGGRTSGGSSYNEQFF
CDR3 DNA: TGTGCCAGCTACCACGGGGGAAGGACTAGCGGGGGTAGCTCCTACAATGAGCAGTTCTTC

D gene: .
V gene: TRBV12-3/TRBV12-4
J gene: TRBJ1-1
clone size: once
CDR3 protein: CASRIPGGRAFF
CDR3 DNA: TGTGCCAGCAGGATCCCGGGAGGGCGGGCTTTCTTT

D gene: .
V gene: TRBV28
J gene: TRBJ1-2
clone size: .
CDR3 protein: CASERGVYGYTF
CDR3 DNA: TGTGCCAGCGAGCGGGGGGTCTATGGCTACACCTTC

D gene: .
V gene: TRBV12-3/TRBV12-4
J gene: TRBJ2-5
clone size: .
CDR3 protein: CASSLQETQYF
CDR3 DNA: TGTGCCAGCAGTTTGCAGGAGACCCAGTACTTC

D gene: .
V gene: TRBV28
J gene: TRBJ1-5
clone size: few
CDR3 protein: CASSARTWGGFSRQPQHF
CDR3 DNA: TGTGCCAGCAGTGCAAGGACCTGGGGGGGGTTTTCGAGGCAGCCCCAGCATTTT

D gene: TRBD1
V gene: TRBV7-7
J gene: TRBJ2-7
clone size: .
CDR3 protein: CASSITGGEGDEQYF
CDR3 DNA: TGTGCTAGCAGCATAACAGGGGGCGAAGGGGACGAGCAGTACTTC

D gene: TRBD1
V gene: TRBV27
J gene: TRBJ2-7
clone size: .
CDR3 protein: CASSPSRQGYEQYF
CDR3 DNA: TGTGCCAGCAGTCCCTCCCGACAGGGCTACGAGCAGTACTTC

D gene: TRBD1
V gene: TRBV5-6
J gene: TRBJ2-7
clone size: .
CDR3 protein: CASSFQGAYEQYF
CDR3 DNA: TGTGCCAGCAGCTTCCAGGGGGCCTACGAGCAGTACTTC

D gene: TRBD2
V gene: TRBV29-1
J gene: TRBJ2-1
clone size: .
CDR3 protein: CSVRLASKGTSGANEQFF
CDR3 DNA: TGCAGCGTTAGGCTCGCGAGTAAGGGGACTAGCGGGGCCAATGAGCAGTTCTTC

D gene: TRBD2
V gene: TRBV12-5
J gene: TRBJ2-7
clone size: .
CDR3 protein: CASGLVLSGGSYEQYF
CDR3 DNA: TGTGCTAGTGGTTTGGTACTAAGCGGGGGCTCCTACGAGCAGTACTTC

D gene: TRBD2
V gene: TRBV4-3
J gene: TRBJ2-1
clone size: .
CDR3 protein: CASSVGTSGSYNEQFF
CDR3 DNA: TGCGCCAGCAGCGTCGGGACTAGCGGGTCCTACAATGAGCAGTTCTTC

D gene: TRBD2
V gene: TRBV6-6
J gene: TRBJ2-3
clone size: .
CDR3 protein: CASSPGLAGATDTQYF
CDR3 DNA: TGTGCCAGCAGTCCGGGACTAGCGGGGGCCACAGATACGCAGTATTTT

D gene: TRBD2
V gene: TRBV6-1
J gene: TRBJ2-7
clone size: .
CDR3 protein: CASSEASGGTTTSLYEQYF
CDR3 DNA: TGTGCCAGCAGTGAAGCTAGCGGGGGGACTACTACGTCGCTATACGAGCAGTACTTC

D gene: .
V gene: TRBV6-2/TRBV6-3
J gene: TRBJ2-7
clone size: once
CDR3 protein: CASSQTSQTSGFLYEQYF
CDR3 DNA: TGTGCCAGCAGTCAAACCTCACAAACTTCAGGGTTCCTCTACGAGCAGTACTTC

D gene: TRBD2
V gene: TRBV20-1
J gene: TRBJ2-1
clone size: few
CDR3 protein: CSASGGGNNEQFF
CDR3 DNA: TGCAGTGCTAGTGGCGGGGGAAACAATGAGCAGTTCTTC

D gene: .
V gene: TRBV5-1
J gene: TRBJ1-5
clone size: .
CDR3 protein: CASSFTAGGNQPQHF
CDR3 DNA: TGCGCCAGCAGCTTTACGGCCGGGGGCAATCAGCCCCAGCATTTT

D gene: .
V gene: TRBV20-1
J gene: TRBJ2-7
clone size: .
CDR3 protein: CSASGSGEKQYF
CDR3 DNA: TGCAGTGCTAGTGGATCCGGGGAAAAGCAGTACTTC

D gene: .
V gene: TRBV5-1
J gene: TRBJ1-4
clone size: .
CDR3 protein: CASSLALQDNEKLFF
CDR3 DNA: TGCGCCAGCAGCTTGGCCCTACAGGATAATGAAAAACTGTTTTTT

D gene: TRBD1
V gene: TRBV10-3
J gene: TRBJ1-4
clone size: .
CDR3 protein: CAISDPDRGGEKLFF
CDR3 DNA: TGTGCCATCAGTGATCCGGACAGGGGTGGTGAAAAACTGTTTTTT

D gene: TRBD2
V gene: TRBV7-9
J gene: TRBJ2-5
clone size: .
CDR3 protein: CASSLPGRGVIQETQYF
CDR3 DNA: TGTGCCAGCAGCTTACCGGGGCGGGGGGTCATCCAAGAGACCCAGTACTTC

D gene: .
V gene: TRBV7-3
J gene: TRBJ1-6
clone size: .
CDR3 protein: CASSKSGGNNSPLHF
CDR3 DNA: TGTGCCAGCAGCAAATCAGGTGGAAATAATTCACCCCTCCACTTT

D gene: .
V gene: TRBV10-3
J gene: TRBJ1-3
clone size: .
CDR3 protein: CAISAGGIRGNTIYF
CDR3 DNA: TGTGCCATCAGTGCCGGGGGAATAAGGGGAAACACCATATATTTT

D gene: .
V gene: TRBV12-3/TRBV12-4
J gene: TRBJ1-2
clone size: .
CDR3 protein: CASSLGQDGYTF
CDR3 DNA: TGTGCCAGCAGTTTAGGGCAGGATGGCTACACCTTC

D gene: .
V gene: TRBV6-5
J gene: TRBJ1-2
clone size: .
CDR3 protein: CATGGGLGNYGYTF
CDR3 DNA: TGTGCCACGGGGGGAGGGCTGGGCAACTATGGCTACACCTTC

D gene: TRBD1
V gene: TRBV15
J gene: TRBJ2-3
clone size: .
CDR3 protein: CATSRDAGDRVTDTQYF
CDR3 DNA: TGTGCCACCAGCAGAGATGCGGGGGACAGGGTCACAGATACGCAGTATTTT

D gene: TRBD1
V gene: TRBV2
J gene: TRBJ1-4
clone size: .
CDR3 protein: CASTITGDTGKLFF
CDR3 DNA: TGTGCCAGCACGATTACAGGGGACACGGGAAAACTGTTTTTT

D gene: .
V gene: TRBV5-1
J gene: TRBJ1-3
clone size: .
CDR3 protein: CASSPDGSGNTIYF
CDR3 DNA: TGCGCCAGCAGCCCAGATGGCTCTGGAAACACCATATATTTT

D gene: TRBD2
V gene: TRBV5-1
J gene: TRBJ2-6
clone size: .
CDR3 protein: CASSLRWRGAISTSGANVLTF
CDR3 DNA: TGCGCCAGCAGCTTGCGGTGGCGGGGGGCCATCTCTACCTCTGGGGCCAACGTCCTGACTTTC

D gene: TRBD2
V gene: TRBV6-2/TRBV6-3
J gene: TRBJ2-5
clone size: .
CDR3 protein: CASSSFLAGAVQETQYF
CDR3 DNA: TGTGCCAGCAGTTCCTTCCTAGCGGGGGCGGTTCAAGAGACCCAGTACTTC

D gene: .
V gene: TRBV21-1
J gene: TRBJ2-1
clone size: once
CDR3 protein: CASSTARTGPGYNEQFF
CDR3 DNA: TGTGCCAGCAGCACCGCCCGGACAGGGCCCGGCTACAATGAGCAGTTCTTC